This TCR beta chain is from a study of Ad26.COV2.S vaccination and SARS-CoV-2 variants. Whole-study context: Donor got 5x10^10 or 1x10^11 viral particles of Ad26.COV2.S. The study's findings and limits: Vaccine and placebo recipients had comparable breadth of non-spike TCRs.

The CDR3 spans 16 residues. Trimming took off 3 bases at V and 3 bases at J, with 17 bases between the two ends. Germline CDR1 is LGHNA and CDR2 is YSLEER. As concerns this clone: Its antigen is currently unknown.

This sample's treatment: roughly 18 received Ad26.COV2.S at low or high dose, single or two shots; about 5 received placebo; per-sample allocation not given. Samples were taken on day 63 after the first vaccine or placebo injection. The sample came from a Boston adult aged 18-55 years. Clones were sequenced by immunoSEQ multiplex PCR, and TCRdb holds only the in-frame ones, with some missing. The sample gives 350,000 to 400,000 clones, about 85% of which show up once; around 3.4% is in the top ten. The sequences come from peripheral blood, collected in a trial of Ad26.COV2.S vaccine versus placebo. The sequence derives from a person between 18 and 65 years old who received the Ad26.COV2.S COVID-19 vaccine or a placebo. V and J are TRBV4-3 and TRBJ1-2, with a tentative D call TRBD1 (5 bases). The CDR3 sequence is CASSQGAGGGDYGYTF. For the CDR3, the DNA is TGCGCCAGCAGCCAGGGTGCGGGGGGGGGTGACTATGGCTACACCTTC.